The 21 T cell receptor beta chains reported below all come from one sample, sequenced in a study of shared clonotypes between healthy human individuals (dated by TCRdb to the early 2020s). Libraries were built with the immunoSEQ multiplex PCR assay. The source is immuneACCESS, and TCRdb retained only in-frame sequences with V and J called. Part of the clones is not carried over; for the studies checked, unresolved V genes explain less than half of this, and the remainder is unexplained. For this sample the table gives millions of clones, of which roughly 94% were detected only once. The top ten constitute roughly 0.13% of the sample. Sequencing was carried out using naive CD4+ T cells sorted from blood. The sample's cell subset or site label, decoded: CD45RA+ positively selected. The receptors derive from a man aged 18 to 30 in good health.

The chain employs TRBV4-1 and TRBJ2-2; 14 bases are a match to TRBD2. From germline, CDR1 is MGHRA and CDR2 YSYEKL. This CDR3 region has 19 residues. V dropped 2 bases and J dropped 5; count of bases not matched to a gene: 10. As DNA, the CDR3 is TGCGCCAGCAGCCAAAGACTCGGGACTAGCGGGAGAGGGACCGGGGAGCTGTTTTTT. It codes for CASSQRLGTSGRGTGELFF.

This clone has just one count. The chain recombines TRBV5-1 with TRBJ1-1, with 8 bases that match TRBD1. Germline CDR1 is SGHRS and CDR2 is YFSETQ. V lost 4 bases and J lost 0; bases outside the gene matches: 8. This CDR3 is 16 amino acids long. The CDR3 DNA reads TGCGCCAGCAGCCCCGGGGGACAGGCGATGAACACTGAAGCTTTCTTT. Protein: CASSPGGQAMNTEAFF.

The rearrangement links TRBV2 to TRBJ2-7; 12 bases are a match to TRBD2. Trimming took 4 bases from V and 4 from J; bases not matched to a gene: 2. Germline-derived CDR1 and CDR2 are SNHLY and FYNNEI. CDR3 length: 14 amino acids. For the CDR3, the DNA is TGTGCCAGCAGTGGGGGACTAGCGGGTTACGAGCAGTACTTC. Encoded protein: CASSGGLAGYEQYF. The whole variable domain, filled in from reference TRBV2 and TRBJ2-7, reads EPEVTQTPSHQVTQMGQEVILRCVPISNHLYFYWYRQILGQKVEFLVSFYNNEISEKSEIFDDQFSVERPDGSNFTLKIRSTKLEDSAMYFCASSGGLAGYEQYFGPGTRLTVT.

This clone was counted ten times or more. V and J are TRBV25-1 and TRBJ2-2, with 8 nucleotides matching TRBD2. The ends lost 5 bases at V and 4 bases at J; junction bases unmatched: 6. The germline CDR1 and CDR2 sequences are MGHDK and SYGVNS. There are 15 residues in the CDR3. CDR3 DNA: TGTGCCAGCAGTAAGGCGGGAGGAGGCACCGGGGAGCTGTTTTTT. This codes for CASSKAGGGTGELFF.

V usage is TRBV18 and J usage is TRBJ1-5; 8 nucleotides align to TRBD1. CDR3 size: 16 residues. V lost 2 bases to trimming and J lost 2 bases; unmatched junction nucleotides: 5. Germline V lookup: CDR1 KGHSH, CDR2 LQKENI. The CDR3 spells CASSPMDRARNQPQHF. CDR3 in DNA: TGTGCCAGCTCACCAATGGACAGGGCCCGCAATCAGCCCCAGCATTTT.

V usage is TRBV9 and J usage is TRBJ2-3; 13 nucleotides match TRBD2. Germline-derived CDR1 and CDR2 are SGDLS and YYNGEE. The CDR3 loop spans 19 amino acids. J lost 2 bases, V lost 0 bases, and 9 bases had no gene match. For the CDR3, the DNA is TGTGCCAGCAGCGTAGCGGAGGGACTAGCGGGATACTCCACAGATACGCAGTATTTT. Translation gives CASSVAEGLAGYSTDTQYF.

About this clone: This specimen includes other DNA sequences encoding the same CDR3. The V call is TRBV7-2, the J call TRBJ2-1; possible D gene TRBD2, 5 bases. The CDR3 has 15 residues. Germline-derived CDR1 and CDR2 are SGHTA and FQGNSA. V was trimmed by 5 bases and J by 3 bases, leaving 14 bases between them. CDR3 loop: CASSLAGWDYNEQFF. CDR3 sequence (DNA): TGTGCCAGCAGCCTTGCGGGTTGGGACTACAATGAGCAGTTCTTC. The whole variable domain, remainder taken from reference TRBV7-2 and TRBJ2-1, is GAGVSQSPSNKVTEKGKDVELRCDPISGHTALYWYRQSLGQGLEFLIYFQGNSAPDKSGLPSDRFSAERTGGSVSTLTIQRTQQEDSAVYLCASSLAGWDYNEQFFGPGTRLTVL.

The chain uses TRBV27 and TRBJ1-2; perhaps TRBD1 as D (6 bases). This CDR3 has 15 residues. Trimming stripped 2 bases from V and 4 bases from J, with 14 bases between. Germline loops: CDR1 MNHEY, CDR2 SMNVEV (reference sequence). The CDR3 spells CASSLRGALPYGYTF. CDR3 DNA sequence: TGTGCCAGCAGTTTAAGGGGGGCGCTTCCCTATGGCTACACCTTC.

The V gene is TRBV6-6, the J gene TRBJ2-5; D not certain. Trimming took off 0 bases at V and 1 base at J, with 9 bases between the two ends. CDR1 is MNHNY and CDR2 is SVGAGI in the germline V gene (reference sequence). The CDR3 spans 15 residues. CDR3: CASSYSPRSQETQYF. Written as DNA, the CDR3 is TGTGCCAGCAGTTACTCTCCTCGGAGCCAAGAGACCCAGTACTTC.

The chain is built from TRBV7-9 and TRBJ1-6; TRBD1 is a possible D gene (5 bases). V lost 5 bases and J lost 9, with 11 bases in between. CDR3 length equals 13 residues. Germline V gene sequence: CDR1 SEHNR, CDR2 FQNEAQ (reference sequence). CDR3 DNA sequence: TGTGCCAGCAGCCCCCCGGGGCTTTCACCCCTCCACTTT. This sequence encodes CASSPPGLSPLHF. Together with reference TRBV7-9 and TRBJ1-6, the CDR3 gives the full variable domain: DTGVSQNPRHKITKRGQNVTFRCDPISEHNRLYWYRQTLGQGPEFLTYFQNEAQLEKSRLLSDRFSAERPKGSFSTLEIQRTEQGDSAMYLCASSPPGLSPLHFGNGTRLTVT.

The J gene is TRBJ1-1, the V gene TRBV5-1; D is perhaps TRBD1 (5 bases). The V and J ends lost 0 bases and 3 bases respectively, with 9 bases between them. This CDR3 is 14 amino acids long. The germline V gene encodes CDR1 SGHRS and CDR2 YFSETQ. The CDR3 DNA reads TGCGCCAGCAGCTTGGGACAGTCCTACACTGAAGCTTTCTTT. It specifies CASSLGQSYTEAFF.

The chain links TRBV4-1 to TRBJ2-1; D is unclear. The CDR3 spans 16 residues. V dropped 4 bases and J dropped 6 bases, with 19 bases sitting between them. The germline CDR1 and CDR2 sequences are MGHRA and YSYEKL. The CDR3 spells CASSPTRRGTGNEQFF. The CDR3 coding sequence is TGCGCCAGCAGCCCCACCCGACGCGGAACCGGCAATGAGCAGTTCTTC.

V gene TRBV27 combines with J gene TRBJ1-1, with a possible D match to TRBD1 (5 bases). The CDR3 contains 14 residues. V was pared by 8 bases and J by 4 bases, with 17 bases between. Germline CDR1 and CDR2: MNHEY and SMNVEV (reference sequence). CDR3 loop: CASRPRAGGTEAFF. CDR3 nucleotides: TGTGCCAGCCGTCCCAGGGCTGGGGGCACTGAAGCTTTCTTT.

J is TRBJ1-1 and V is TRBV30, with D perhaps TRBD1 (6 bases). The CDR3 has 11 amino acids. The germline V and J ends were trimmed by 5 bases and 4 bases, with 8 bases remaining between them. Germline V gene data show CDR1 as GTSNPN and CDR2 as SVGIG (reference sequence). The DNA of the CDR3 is TGTGCCTGGGACAGGATCACTGAAGCTTTCTTT. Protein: CAWDRITEAFF.

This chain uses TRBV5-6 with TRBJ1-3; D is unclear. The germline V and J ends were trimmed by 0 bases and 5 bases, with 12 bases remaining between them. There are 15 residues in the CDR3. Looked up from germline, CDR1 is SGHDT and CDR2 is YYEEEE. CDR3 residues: CASSLGQVGRNTIYF. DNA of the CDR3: TGTGCCAGCAGCTTGGGGCAGGTTGGGAGAAACACCATATATTTT. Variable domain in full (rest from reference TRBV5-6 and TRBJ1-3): DAGVTQSPTHLIKTRGQQVTLRCSPKSGHDTVSWYQQALGQGPQFIFQYYEEEERQRGNFPDRFSGHQFPNYSSELNVNALLLGDSALYLCASSLGQVGRNTIYFGEGSWLTVV.

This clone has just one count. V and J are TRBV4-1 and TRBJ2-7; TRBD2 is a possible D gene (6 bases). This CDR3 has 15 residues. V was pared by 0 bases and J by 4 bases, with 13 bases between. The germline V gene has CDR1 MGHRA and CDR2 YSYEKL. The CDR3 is CASSQEGGRTYEQYF. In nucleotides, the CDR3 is TGCGCCAGCAGCCAAGAGGGGGGTCGGACGTACGAGCAGTACTTC.

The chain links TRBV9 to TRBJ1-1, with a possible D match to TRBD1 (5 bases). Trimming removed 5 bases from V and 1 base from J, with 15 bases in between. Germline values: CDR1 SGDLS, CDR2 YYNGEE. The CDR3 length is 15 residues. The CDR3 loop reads CASRRGTAENTEAFF. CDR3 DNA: TGTGCCAGCAGGCGGGGGACTGCCGAGAACACTGAAGCTTTCTTT.

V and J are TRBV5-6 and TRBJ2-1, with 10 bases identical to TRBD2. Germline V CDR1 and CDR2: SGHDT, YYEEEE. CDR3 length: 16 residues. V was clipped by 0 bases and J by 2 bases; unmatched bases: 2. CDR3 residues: CASSLVGLAAYNEQFF. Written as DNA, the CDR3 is TGTGCCAGCAGCTTGGTTGGACTAGCGGCCTACAATGAGCAGTTCTTC.

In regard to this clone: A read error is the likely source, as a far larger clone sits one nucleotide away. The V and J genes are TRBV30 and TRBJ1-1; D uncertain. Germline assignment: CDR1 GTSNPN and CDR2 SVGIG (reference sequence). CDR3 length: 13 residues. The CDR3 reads CAWSAALNTGAFF. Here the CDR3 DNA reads TGTGCCTGGAGTGCGGCTCTGAACACTGGAGCTTTCTTT.

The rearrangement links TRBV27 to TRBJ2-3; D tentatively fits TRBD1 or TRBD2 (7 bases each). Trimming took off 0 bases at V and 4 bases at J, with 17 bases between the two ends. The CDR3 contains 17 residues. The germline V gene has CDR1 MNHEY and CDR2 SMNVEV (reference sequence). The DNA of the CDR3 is TGTGCCAGCAGTTTATCGGCGCCAGGGGGAGGGTCAGATACGCAGTATTTT. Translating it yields CASSLSAPGGGSDTQYF.

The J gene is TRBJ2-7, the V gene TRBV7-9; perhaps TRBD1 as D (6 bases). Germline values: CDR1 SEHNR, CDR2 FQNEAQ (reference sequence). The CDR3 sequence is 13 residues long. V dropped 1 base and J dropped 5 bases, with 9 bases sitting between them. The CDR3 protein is CASSLEGGHEQYF. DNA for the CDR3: TGTGCCAGCAGCTTAGAAGGGGGACACGAGCAGTACTTC.